The 10 T cell receptor beta chains presented below share a single source sample, sequenced in a study of metastatic and nonmetastatic thyroid tumors. Through MiXCR, TCRdb re-clonotyped the PCR reads. The table has around 19,000 clones, around 21% seen once; the top ten hold 25% to 30%. No treatment of any kind had been given to any patient before thyroid surgery. Material: blood. All receptors come from a female donor with papillary thyroid cancer or a benign thyroid nodule (not recorded which). Some clones in this sample may be carry-over from other donors' samples.

To note about this clone: The DNA is omitted, as the CDR3 cannot be located on it reliably, and the CDR3 follows TCRdb's listing. The chain combines TRBV20-1 with TRBJ2-2; TRBD1 reflects the table's D call only, with no check against the DNA. The CDR3 is made up of 13 amino acids, end residues included. Germline CDR1 DFQATT, CDR2 SNEGSKA (reference sequence). CDR3 sequence: CSIWTLNTGSCFF.

The V and J genes are TRBV7-9 and TRBJ2-7, with 7 positions matching TRBD1. The CDR3 is 15 amino acids. Per germline, CDR1 SEHNR and CDR2 FQNEAQ (reference sequence). The trim removed 5 bases at V and 4 bases at J, leaving 11 bases unmatched. Here the CDR3 DNA reads TGTGCCAGCAGCCCCGGACAGGTGGCCGGTTACGAGCAGTACTTC. This sequence encodes CASSPGQVAGYEQYF. Together with reference TRBV7-9 and TRBJ2-7, the CDR3 gives the full variable domain: DTGVSQNPRHKITKRGQNVTFRCDPISEHNRLYWYRQTLGQGPEFLTYFQNEAQLEKSRLLSDRFSAERPKGSFSTLEIQRTEQGDSAMYLCASSPGQVAGYEQYFGPGTRLTVT.

This clone has just a few counts. A read error is possible here, since a much larger clone lies one base away. The V and J genes are TRBV19 and TRBJ1-2; D uncertain. The germline V gene encodes CDR1 LNHDA and CDR2 SQIVND (reference sequence). Trimming stripped 8 bases from V and 11 bases from J, with 12 bases between. The CDR3 totals 10 residues. CDR3 nucleotide sequence: TGTGCCAGTTCGTATGTGGGATACACCTTC. This gives the protein CASSYVGYTF.

The genes are TRBV7-3 and TRBJ1-2, with a tentative D call TRBD1 (5 bases). Per the germline V gene, CDR1 is SGHTA and CDR2 is FQGTGA. This CDR3 spans 14 amino acids. Trimming removed 3 bases at V and 8 bases at J, with 16 bases between. CDR3 in DNA: TGTGCCAGCAGCTTTATGGGTCAGTGGGGGGGCTACACCTTC. Its translation is CASSFMGQWGGYTF.

This clone appeared many times. The rearrangement links TRBV5-1 to TRBJ2-5, with 7 nucleotides matching TRBD1. In germline, CDR1 is SGHRS, CDR2 YFSETQ. The CDR3 contains 15 residues. V lost 4 bases to trimming and J lost 4 bases; unmatched junction nucleotides: 10. CDR3 DNA sequence: TGCGCCAGCAGCCTAGGACAGGCCTTAGGAGAGACCCAGTACTTC. Translated: CASSLGQALGETQYF.

A single count supports this clone. This chain joins TRBV7-6 and TRBJ1-2; D gene uncertain. The V end was cut by 5 bases, the J end by 3 bases, with 10 bases between. Germline CDR1 and CDR2: SGHVS and FNYEAQ. The CDR3 sequence is 13 residues long. The CDR3 DNA reads as TGTGCCAGCAGCATACATGGGTACTATGGCTACACCTTC. It codes for CASSIHGYYGYTF.

This clone was found many times. CDR3 residues: CASSLGGQVNSPLHF. The CDR3 DNA is TGCGCCAGCAGCTTGGGAGGACAAGTCAATTCACCCCTCCACTTT. The rearrangement links TRBV5-1 to TRBJ1-6, with D perhaps matching TRBD1 (5 bases). The CDR3 is made up of 15 amino acids. V was trimmed by 0 bases and J by 7 bases, leaving 11 bases between them. Germline assignment: CDR1 SGHRS and CDR2 YFSETQ.

This clone was counted many times. The genes are TRBV29-1 and TRBJ2-1; TRBD1 is a possible D gene (6 bases). This CDR3 spans 12 amino acids. Trimming left V 3 bases short and J 7 bases short, with 10 bases between. Germline-derived CDR1 and CDR2 are SQVTM and ANQGSEA. The CDR3 DNA is TGCAGCGTTGACGGGGACATTAATGAGCAGTTCTTC. It translates to CSVDGDINEQFF.

This clone was seen ten or more times. This rearrangement joins TRBV9 to TRBJ2-1; TRBD2 matches 15 bases. J was trimmed by 9 bases and V by 4 bases; bases with no gene match: 5. The CDR3 length is 15 residues. From germline, CDR1 is SGDLS and CDR2 YYNGEE. CDR3 in DNA: TGTGCCAGCAGCCCTTGGACTAGCGGGAGGGTTGAGCAGTTCTTC. Translated: CASSPWTSGRVEQFF.

The gene calls are TRBV11-2 and TRBJ2-1; TRBD1 or TRBD2 may be the D gene (5 bases each). This CDR3 is 13 amino acids long. Germline CDR1 SGHAT, CDR2 FQNNGV. Trimming cost V 1 base and J 16 bases, with 17 bases left between them. DNA of the CDR3: TGTGCCAGCAGCTTAGTATACCGGGACCACTTATTCTTC. Translated: CASSLVYRDHLFF.